Sequencing of this T cell receptor (beta chain) was carried out in a study of cytomegalovirus exposure and HLA in healthy donors. Study at large: In a previous analysis, 95 million to 130 million unique TCR beta sequences were found from some 200 million T cells.

Use of 60 Vbeta and 13 Jbeta primers characterized the PCR. Method: immunoSEQ multiplex PCR; TCRdb's copy keeps in-frame clones and lacks some. The sample has over 75,000 clones, approximately 9% seen once. The sample holds a few counts of this clone. The CDR3 covers 14 residues. Germline values: CDR1 SQVTM, CDR2 ANQGSEA. The V segment lost 4 bases and the J segment 6 bases; nucleotides outside the gene matches: 8. The J gene is TRBJ2-7, the V gene TRBV29-1; 11 positions agree with TRBD1. The receptor's source is a man in his fifties or sixties in good health and CMV-seropositive. Sequencing input: PBMCs. CDR3 sequence reads: CSVVGTGTGGEQYF. In nucleotides, the CDR3 is TGCAGCGTTGTTGGCACCGGGACAGGGGGCGAGCAGTACTTC.